These 9 T cell receptor beta chains were all obtained from the same sample, sequenced in a study of human T cells and chemical hapten exposure. It was from unfractionated whole blood that total RNA was extracted. One entry per CDR3 protein, called by TCRdb with MiXCR from the 5' RACE reads. The table shows roughly 82,000 distinct CDR3 sequences, with 15% to 20% occurring only once. These receptors were collected from a female donor in good health.

The table lists this clonotype with a few counts. V is TRBV12-3 or TRBV12-4 and J is TRBJ1-6, with D possibly TRBD1 on 5 matching bases. Trimming took off 5 bases at V and 7 bases at J, with 12 bases between the two ends. The CDR3 is 14 amino acids. Here the CDR3 reads CASSENWDNSPLHF. CDR3 sequence (DNA): TGTGCCAGCAGTGAGAATTGGGACAATTCACCCCTCCACTTT.

The gene calls are TRBV7-2 and TRBJ2-7, with TRBD1 as a possible D gene (5 bases). Germline loops: CDR1 SGHTA, CDR2 FQGNSA. V was trimmed by 3 bases and J by 4 bases, leaving 13 bases between them. The CDR3 runs to 14 residues. The CDR3 DNA sequence: TGTGCCAGCAGCTTCAGTACAGGACCTTACGAGCAGTACTTC. Protein: CASSFSTGPYEQYF.

A note on this clonotype: This may be a read error, as it is one base from a much larger clone. The chain couples TRBV6-5 to TRBJ2-7; 9 nucleotides line up with TRBD2. Germline lookup yields CDR1 MNHEY and CDR2 SVGAGI. The CDR3 runs 15 residues. The CDR3 reads CASSVLAGYSNEQYF. DNA of the CDR3: TGTGCCAGCAGTGTTCTAGCGGGGTACTCCAACGAGCAGTACTTC.

This clonotype was seen a handful of times. The rearrangement joins TRBV20-1 to TRBJ2-7; D ambiguous. Per germline, CDR1 DFQATT and CDR2 SNEGSKA (reference sequence). The CDR3 runs to 12 residues. Trimming removed 4 bases at V and 2 bases at J, with 9 bases between. The CDR3 DNA reads TGCAGTGCTAAAGAGACCACCTACGAGCAGTACTTC. This encodes CSAKETTYEQYF.

The chain combines TRBV29-1 with TRBJ2-5, with unresolved D. The CDR3 is 11 amino acids. Trimming stripped 6 bases from V and 4 bases from J, with 9 bases between. CDR1 and CDR2 (germline): SQVTM, ANQGSEA. CDR3 sequence (DNA): TGCAGCGTGAACAACAGAGAGACCCAGTACTTC. Its protein is CSVNNRETQYF.

This clonotype was counted only a few times. The V and J genes are TRBV3-1 and TRBJ1-1; 9 positions agree with TRBD1. Trimming at V came to 1 base and at J to 6 bases, leaving 6 bases not matched to a gene. In germline, CDR1 is LGHDT, CDR2 YNNKEL (reference sequence). This CDR3 region has 15 residues. CDR3 residues: CASSQGGTGKSEAFF. In nucleotides, the CDR3 is TGTGCCAGCAGCCAAGGCGGGACAGGGAAGTCTGAAGCTTTCTTT.

This clonotype turned up a few times. The chain carries TRBV7-2 and TRBJ1-3, with D perhaps matching TRBD1 (6 bases). This CDR3 is 16 amino acids long. The V gene's germline CDR1 is SGHTA and CDR2 FQGNSA. V shed 4 bases and J shed 0 bases, with 13 bases lying between them. The CDR3 DNA sequence: TGTGCCAGCAGCTCCGGAACAGGGATCTCTGGAAACACCATATATTTT. Its translation: CASSSGTGISGNTIYF.

This clonotype was observed a few times. V and J are TRBV11-2 and TRBJ1-4; weak D call: TRBD1 (5 bases). V was shortened by 3 bases and J by 7 bases, with 6 bases between the two germline ends. Per the germline V gene, CDR1 is SGHAT and CDR2 is FQNNGV. This CDR3 spans 12 amino acids. CDR3 coding DNA: TGTGCCAGCAGCTTTGGGGGTGAAAAACTGTTTTTT. Translating gives CASSFGGEKLFF.

The rearrangement uses TRBV6-2 or TRBV6-3 and TRBJ1-2, with no clear D. CDR1 and CDR2 from the germline V gene are MNHEY and SVGEGT. This CDR3 contains 14 residues. V was clipped by 2 bases and J by 0 bases, with 7 bases between them. The CDR3 sequence is CASSYTVPNYGYTF. The DNA of the CDR3 is TGTGCCAGCAGTTACACGGTCCCTAACTATGGCTACACCTTC.